The present TCR beta chain was sequenced within a study of molecular identifiers for immune sequencing clone quantification. TCRdb redid the calling of the PCR reads with MiXCR, one entry per CDR3 protein. The table lists 490,000 or so distinct CDR3 sequences, approximately 25% of them singletons. With regard to this clonotype: Just one base apart from a much larger clone, this may be a read error.

The germline V gene encodes CDR1 MNHEY and CDR2 SVGAGI. V was shortened by 0 bases and J by 6 bases, with 11 bases between the two germline ends. The CDR3 length is 14 residues. Sequencing used naive CD8+ T cells from blood, with Jurkat cell RNA spiked in. The subset here: FACS-sorted CD8+CD4-CCR7+CD45RA+ naive T cells. This sequence joins TRBV6-5 and TRBJ1-1, with D hard to call. The TCR was taken from a human donor in good health. Some libraries in this study had Jurkat cell RNA spiked in. CDR3 region: CASSYSSGCAEAFF. For the CDR3, the DNA is TGTGCCAGCAGTTACTCGAGCGGGTGTGCTGAAGCTTTCTTT.